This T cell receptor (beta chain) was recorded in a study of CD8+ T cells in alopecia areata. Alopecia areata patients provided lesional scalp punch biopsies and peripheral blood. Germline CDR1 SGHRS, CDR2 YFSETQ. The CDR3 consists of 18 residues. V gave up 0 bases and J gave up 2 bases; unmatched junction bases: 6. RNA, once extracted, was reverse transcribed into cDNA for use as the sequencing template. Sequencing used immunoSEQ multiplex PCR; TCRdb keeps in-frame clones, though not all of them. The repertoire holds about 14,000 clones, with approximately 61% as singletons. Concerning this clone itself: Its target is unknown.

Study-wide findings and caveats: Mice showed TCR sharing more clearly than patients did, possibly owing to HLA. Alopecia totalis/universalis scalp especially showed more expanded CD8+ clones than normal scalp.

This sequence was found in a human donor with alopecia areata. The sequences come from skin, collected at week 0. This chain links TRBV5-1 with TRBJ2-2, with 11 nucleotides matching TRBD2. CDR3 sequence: CASSLASLAGGNTGELFF. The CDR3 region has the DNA TGCGCCAGCAGCTTGGCTAGCCTAGCGGGGGGCAACACCGGGGAGCTGTTTTTT. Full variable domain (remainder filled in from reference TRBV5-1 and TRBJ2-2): KAGVTQTPRYLIKTRGQQVTLSCSPISGHRSVSWYQQTPGQGLQFLFEYFSETQRNKGNFPGRFSGRQFSNSRSEMNVSTLELGDSALYLCASSLASLAGGNTGELFFGEGSRLTVL.